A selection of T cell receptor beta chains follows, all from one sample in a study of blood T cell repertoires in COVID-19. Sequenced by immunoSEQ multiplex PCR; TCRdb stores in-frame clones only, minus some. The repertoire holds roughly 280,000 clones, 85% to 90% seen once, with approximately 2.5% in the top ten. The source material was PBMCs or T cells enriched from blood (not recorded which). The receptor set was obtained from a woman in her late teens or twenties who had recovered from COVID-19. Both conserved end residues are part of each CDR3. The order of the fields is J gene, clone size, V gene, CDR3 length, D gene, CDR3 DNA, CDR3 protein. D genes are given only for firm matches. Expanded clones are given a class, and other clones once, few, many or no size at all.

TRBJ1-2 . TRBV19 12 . TGTGCCAGTAGTGGCAGGGGCCTTGGCTACACCTTC CASSGRGLGYTF
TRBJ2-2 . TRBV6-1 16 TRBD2 TGTGCCAGCAGTCAAGCGGGGGGGGCGAACACCGGGGAGCTGTTTTTT CASSQAGGANTGELFF
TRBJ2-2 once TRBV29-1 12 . TGCAGCGTTACCGGCGGGACCGGGGAGCTGTTTTTT CSVTGGTGELFF
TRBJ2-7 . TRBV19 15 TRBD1 TGTGCCAGTAGTATGTTTGTAGGGGGCCTGAACGAGCAGTACTTC CASSMFVGGLNEQYF
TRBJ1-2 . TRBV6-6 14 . TGTGCCAGCAGTTACTCTGAGGGCATGAATGGCTACACCTTC CASSYSEGMNGYTF
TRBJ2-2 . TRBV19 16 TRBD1 TGTGCCAGTATCCCTCGCGGACAGGGCTGGACCGGGGAGCTGTTTTTT CASIPRGQGWTGELFF
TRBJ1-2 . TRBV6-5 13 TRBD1 TGTGCCAGCAGCCGGGACAGGGCGTATGGCTACACCTTC CASSRDRAYGYTF
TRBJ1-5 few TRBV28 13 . TGTGCCAGCAGTGTACAGGGCCCCCAGCCCCAGCATTTT CASSVQGPQPQHF
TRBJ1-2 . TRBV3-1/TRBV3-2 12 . TGTGCCAGCAGCCCGGGGACACAGGGCTACACCTTC CASSPGTQGYTF
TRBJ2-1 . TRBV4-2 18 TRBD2 TGTGCCAGCAGCCATGAACTAGCGGGGGCGAAAAAAGGCAATGAGCAGTTCTTC CASSHELAGAKKGNEQFF
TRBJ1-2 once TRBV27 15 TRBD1 TGTGCCAGCAGTTTCTGGGACAGGATAGGGTATGGCTACACCTTC CASSFWDRIGYGYTF
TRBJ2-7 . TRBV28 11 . TGTGCCAGCAGCCGGTTATACGAGCAGTACTTC CASSRLYEQYF
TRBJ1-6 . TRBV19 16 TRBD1 TGTGCCAGTAGTCCTAAAGCAGGGGGCGGTAATTCACCCCTCCACTTT CASSPKAGGGNSPLHF
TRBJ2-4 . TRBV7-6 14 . TGTGCCAGCAGCCCAACCGCGGGGAAAAACATTCAGTACTTC CASSPTAGKNIQYF
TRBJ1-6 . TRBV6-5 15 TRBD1 TGTGCCAGCAGTTACCGACAGGGAAGAGATTCACCCCTCCACTTT CASSYRQGRDSPLHF
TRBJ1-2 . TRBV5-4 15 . TGTGCCAGCAGTTTAAGGCCGGGGGGGTGGTATGGCTACACCTTC CASSLRPGGWYGYTF
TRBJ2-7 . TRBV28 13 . TGTGCCAGCAGGGGTTCCGGGACCTACGAGCAGTACTTC CASRGSGTYEQYF
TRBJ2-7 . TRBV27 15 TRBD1 TGTGCCAGCAGTCCTTCGGGACAGTTATTTTACGAGCAGTACTTC CASSPSGQLFYEQYF
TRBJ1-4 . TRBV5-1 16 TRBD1 TGCGCCAGCAGCCCGGACAGGTTTGCAACTAATGAAAAACTGTTTTTT CASSPDRFATNEKLFF
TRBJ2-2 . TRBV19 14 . TGTGCCAGTATCCTTGAGGAGGCAACCGGGGAGCTGTTTTTT CASILEEATGELFF